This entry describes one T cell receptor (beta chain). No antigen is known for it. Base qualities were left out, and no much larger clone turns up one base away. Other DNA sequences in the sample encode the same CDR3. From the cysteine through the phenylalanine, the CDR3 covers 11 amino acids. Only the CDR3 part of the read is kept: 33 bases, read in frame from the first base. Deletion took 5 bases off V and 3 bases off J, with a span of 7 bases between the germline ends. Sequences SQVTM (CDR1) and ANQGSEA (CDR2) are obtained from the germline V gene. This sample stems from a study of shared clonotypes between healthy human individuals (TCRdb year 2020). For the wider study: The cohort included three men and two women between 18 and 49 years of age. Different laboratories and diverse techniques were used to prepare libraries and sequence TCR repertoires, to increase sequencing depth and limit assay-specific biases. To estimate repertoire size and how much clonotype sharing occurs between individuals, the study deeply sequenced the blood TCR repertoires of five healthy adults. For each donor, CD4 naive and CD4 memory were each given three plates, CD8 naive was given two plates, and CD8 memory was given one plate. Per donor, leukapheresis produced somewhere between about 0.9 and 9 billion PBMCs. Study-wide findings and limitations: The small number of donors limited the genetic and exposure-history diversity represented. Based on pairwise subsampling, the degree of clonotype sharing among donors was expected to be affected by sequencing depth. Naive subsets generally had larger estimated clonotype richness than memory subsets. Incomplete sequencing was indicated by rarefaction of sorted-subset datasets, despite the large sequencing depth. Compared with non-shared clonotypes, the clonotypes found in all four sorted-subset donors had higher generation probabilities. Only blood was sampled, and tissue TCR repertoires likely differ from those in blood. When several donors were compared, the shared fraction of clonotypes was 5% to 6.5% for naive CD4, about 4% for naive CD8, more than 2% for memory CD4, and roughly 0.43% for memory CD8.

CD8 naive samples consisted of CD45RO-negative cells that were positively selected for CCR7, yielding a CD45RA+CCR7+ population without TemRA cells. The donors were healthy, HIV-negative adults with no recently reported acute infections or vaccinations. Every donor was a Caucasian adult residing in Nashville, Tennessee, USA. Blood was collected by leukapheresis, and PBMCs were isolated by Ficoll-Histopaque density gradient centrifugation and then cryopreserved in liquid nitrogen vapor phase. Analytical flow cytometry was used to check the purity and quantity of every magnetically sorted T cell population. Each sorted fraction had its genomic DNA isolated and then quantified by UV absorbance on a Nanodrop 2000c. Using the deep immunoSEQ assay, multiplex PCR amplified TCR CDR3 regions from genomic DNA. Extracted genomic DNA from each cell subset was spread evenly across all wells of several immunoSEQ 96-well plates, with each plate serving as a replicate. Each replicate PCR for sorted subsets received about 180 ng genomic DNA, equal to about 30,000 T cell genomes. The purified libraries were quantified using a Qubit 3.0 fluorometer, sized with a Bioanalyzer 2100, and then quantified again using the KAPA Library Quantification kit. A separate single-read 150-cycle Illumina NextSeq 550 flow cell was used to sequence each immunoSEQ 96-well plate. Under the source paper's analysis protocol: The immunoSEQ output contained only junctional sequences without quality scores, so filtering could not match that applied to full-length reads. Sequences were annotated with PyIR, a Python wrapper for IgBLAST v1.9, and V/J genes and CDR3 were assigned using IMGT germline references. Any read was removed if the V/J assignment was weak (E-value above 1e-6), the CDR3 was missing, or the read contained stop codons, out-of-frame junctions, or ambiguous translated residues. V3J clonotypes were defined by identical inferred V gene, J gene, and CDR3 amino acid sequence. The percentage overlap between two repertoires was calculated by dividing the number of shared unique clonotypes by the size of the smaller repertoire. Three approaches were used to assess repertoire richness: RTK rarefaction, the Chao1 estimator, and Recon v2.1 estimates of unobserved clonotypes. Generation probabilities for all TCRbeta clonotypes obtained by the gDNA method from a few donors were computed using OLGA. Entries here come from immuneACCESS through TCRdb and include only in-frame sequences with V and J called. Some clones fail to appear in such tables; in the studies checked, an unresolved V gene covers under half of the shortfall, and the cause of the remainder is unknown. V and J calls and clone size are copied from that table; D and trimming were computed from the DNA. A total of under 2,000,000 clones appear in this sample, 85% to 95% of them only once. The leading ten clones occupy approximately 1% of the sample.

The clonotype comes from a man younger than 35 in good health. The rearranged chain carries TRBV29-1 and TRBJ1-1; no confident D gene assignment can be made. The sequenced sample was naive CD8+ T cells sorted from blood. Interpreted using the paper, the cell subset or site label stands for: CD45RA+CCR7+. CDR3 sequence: CSVLRDTEAFF. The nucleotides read TGCAGCGTTCTCCGGGACACTGAAGCTTTCTTT.